This TCR beta chain was recovered during a study of vaccination and CD4 T cells after COVID-19. The CDR3 is made up of 12 amino acids. CDR1 KGHSH and CDR2 LQKENI come from the germline V gene. The V gene lost 8 bases and the J gene lost 2 bases, with 9 bases spanning the gap. Comment on this clonotype: Antigen specificity is unknown.

Treatment specified: roughly 10-day PBMC culture with coronavirus spike peptide pools or control peptides (ViraFEST assay). Sequenced with the Oncomine TCR Beta short-read assay was DNA taken from cultured CD4+ T cells. TCRdb analysed the PCR reads with MiXCR anew, one entry per CDR3 protein. Among some 20,000 distinct CDR3 sequences listed, roughly 31% were seen once. This chain joins TRBV18 and TRBJ2-5; D is tentatively TRBD1 or TRBD2 (5 bases each). The sequenced material came from cultured CD4+ T cells from blood. This clonotype originated in a human donor with COVID-19. CDR3 region: CASARGQETQYF. The CDR3 bases are TGTGCCAGCGCGAGGGGTCAAGAGACCCAGTACTTC.